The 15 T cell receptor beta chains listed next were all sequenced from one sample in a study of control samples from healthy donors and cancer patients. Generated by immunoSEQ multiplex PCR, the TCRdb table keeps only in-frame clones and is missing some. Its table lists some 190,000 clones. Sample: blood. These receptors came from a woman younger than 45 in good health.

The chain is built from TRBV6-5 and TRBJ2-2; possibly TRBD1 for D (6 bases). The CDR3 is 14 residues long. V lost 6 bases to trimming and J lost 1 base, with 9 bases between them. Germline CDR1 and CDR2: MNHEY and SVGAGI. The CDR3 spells CASSQTGNTGELFF. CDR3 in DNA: TGTGCCAGCAGCCAGACAGGGAACACCGGGGAGCTGTTTTTT.

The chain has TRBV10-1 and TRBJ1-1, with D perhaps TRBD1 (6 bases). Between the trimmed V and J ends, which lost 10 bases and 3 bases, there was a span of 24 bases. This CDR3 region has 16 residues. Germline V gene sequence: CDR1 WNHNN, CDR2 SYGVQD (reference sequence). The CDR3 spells CATTPDRGQGYTEAFF. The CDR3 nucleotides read TGCGCCACTACGCCGGACCGAGGGCAGGGGTACACTGAAGCTTTCTTT.

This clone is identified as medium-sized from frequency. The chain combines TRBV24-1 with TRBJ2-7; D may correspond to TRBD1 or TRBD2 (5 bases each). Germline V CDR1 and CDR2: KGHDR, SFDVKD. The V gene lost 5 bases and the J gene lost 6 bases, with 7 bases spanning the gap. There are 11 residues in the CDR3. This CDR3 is CATSVGTEQYF. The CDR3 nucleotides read TGTGCCACCAGTGTGGGGACCGAGCAGTACTTC.

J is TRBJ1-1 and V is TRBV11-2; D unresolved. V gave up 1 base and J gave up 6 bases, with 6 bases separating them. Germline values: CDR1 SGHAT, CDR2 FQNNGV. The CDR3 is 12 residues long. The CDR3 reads CASSLVGAEAFF. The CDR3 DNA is TGTGCCAGCAGCTTAGTGGGCGCTGAAGCTTTCTTT.

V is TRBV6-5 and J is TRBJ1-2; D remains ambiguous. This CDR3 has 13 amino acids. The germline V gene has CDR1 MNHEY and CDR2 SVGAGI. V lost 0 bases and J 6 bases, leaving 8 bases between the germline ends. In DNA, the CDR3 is TGTGCCAGCAGTTACTCGATAGGCGATGGCTACACCTTC. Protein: CASSYSIGDGYTF.

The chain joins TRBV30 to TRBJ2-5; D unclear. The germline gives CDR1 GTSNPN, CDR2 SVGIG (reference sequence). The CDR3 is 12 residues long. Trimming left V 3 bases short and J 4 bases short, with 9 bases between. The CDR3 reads CAWRGRIETQYF. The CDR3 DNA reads TGTGCCTGGAGGGGCCGCATAGAGACCCAGTACTTC.

The CDR3 sequence is CASSSSLGVNTEAFF. CDR3 DNA: TGTGCCAGCAGTTCTTCTCTCGGGGTGAACACTGAAGCTTTCTTT. The chain employs TRBV6-5 and TRBJ1-1; unclear D gene. The V end lost 4 bases, the J end lost 0 bases, and 12 bases lay between the germline ends. The CDR3 extends over 15 amino acids. Germline V gene sequence: CDR1 MNHEY, CDR2 SVGAGI.

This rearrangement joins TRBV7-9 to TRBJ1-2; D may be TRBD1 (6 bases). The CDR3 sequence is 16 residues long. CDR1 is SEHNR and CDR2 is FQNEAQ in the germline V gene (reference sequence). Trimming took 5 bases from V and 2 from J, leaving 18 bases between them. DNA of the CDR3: TGTGCCAGCAGCCTACACGTAGGGGGGTCGAACTATGGCTACACCTTC. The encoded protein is CASSLHVGGSNYGYTF.

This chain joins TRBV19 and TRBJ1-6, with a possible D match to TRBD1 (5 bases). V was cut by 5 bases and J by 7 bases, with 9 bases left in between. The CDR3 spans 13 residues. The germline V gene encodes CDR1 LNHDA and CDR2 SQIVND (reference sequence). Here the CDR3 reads CASSPQGNSPLHF. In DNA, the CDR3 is TGTGCCAGTAGTCCCCAGGGAAATTCACCCCTCCACTTT.

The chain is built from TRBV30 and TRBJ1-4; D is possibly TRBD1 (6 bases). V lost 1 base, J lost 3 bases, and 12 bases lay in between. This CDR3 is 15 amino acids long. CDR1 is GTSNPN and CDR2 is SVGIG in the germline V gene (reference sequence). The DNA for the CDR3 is TGTGCCTGGAGTGATTGGACAGATGCTAATGAAAAACTGTTTTTT. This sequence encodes CAWSDWTDANEKLFF.

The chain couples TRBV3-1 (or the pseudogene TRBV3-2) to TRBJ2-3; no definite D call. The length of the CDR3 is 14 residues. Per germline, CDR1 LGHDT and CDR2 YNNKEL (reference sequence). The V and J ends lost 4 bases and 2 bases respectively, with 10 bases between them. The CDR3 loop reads CASSPFPYTDTQYF. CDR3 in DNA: TGTGCCAGCAGCCCGTTCCCGTACACAGATACGCAGTATTTT.

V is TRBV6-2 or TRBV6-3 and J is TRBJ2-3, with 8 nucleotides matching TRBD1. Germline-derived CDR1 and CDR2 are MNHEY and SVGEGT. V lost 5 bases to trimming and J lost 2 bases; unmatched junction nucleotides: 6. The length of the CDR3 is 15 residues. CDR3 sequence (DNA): TGTGCCAGCAGTCACAGGGGGGCTTCCACAGATACGCAGTATTTT. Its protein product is CASSHRGASTDTQYF.

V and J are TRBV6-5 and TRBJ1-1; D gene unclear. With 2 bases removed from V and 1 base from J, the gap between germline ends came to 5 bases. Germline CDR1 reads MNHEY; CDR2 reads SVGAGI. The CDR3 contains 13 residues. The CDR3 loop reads CASSYLKNTEAFF. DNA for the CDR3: TGTGCCAGCAGTTACCTGAAGAACACTGAAGCTTTCTTT.

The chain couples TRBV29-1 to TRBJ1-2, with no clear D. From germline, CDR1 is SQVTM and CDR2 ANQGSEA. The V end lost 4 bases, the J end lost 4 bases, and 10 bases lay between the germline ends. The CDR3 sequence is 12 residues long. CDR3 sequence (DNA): TGCAGCGTTGTGTTGGGGAGCTATGGCTACACCTTC. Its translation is CSVVLGSYGYTF.

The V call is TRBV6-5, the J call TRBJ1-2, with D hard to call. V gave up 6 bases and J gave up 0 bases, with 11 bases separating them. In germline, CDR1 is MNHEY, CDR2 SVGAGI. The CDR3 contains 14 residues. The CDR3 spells CASSPTAANYGYTF. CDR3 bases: TGTGCCAGCAGCCCAACAGCAGCTAACTATGGCTACACCTTC.